The rows below give T cell receptor beta chains drawn from one sample of a study of control samples from healthy donors and cancer patients. Data came from immunoSEQ multiplex PCR; TCRdb stores just in-frame clones and leaves some out. The table includes about 180,000 clones, just over 90% detected once. The sample comprised blood. These receptors came from a young man in good health. Each CDR3 is given with its conserved first and last residue. D genes are given only for firm matches. The size field is filled for only some rows; it gives once, few, many or a size class.

CDR3 protein: CASARLGGNTGELFF; CDR3 DNA: TGTGCCAGCGCGAGACTAGGAGGGAACACCGGGGAGCTGTTTTTT; V gene: TRBV2; D gene: -; clone size: -; J gene: TRBJ2-2
CDR3 protein: CASSVASDQPQHF; CDR3 DNA: TGTGCCAGCAGCGTTGCTTCAGATCAGCCCCAGCATTTT; V gene: TRBV3-1/TRBV3-2; D gene: -; clone size: -; J gene: TRBJ1-5
CDR3 protein: CASSLGGGQETQYF; CDR3 DNA: TGTGCCAGCAGCTTAGGAGGGGGCCAAGAGACCCAGTACTTC; V gene: TRBV11-2; D gene: -; clone size: -; J gene: TRBJ2-5
CDR3 protein: CASSPEGQGNQPQHF; CDR3 DNA: TGCGCCAGCAGCCCTGAGGGACAGGGGAATCAGCCCCAGCATTTT; V gene: TRBV5-1; D gene: TRBD1; clone size: -; J gene: TRBJ1-5
CDR3 protein: CASSYSRAGGTYEQYF; CDR3 DNA: TGTGCCAGCAGTTACAGCCGAGCGGGAGGAACCTACGAGCAGTACTTC; V gene: TRBV27; D gene: TRBD2; clone size: -; J gene: TRBJ2-7
CDR3 protein: CASSNPTGVEPLHF; CDR3 DNA: TGTGCCAGCAGTAACCCGACGGGTGTCGAACCCCTCCACTTT; V gene: TRBV6-6; D gene: -; clone size: few; J gene: TRBJ1-6
CDR3 protein: CASSIPRTFNQPQHF; CDR3 DNA: TGTGCCAGCAGCATTCCTAGGACGTTCAATCAGCCCCAGCATTTT; V gene: TRBV2; D gene: -; clone size: -; J gene: TRBJ1-5
CDR3 protein: CSVFGTGRVPDTQYF; CDR3 DNA: TGCAGCGTTTTTGGGACAGGGAGGGTCCCAGATACGCAGTATTTT; V gene: TRBV29-1; D gene: TRBD1; clone size: -; J gene: TRBJ2-3
CDR3 protein: CASSQGHLLQYF; CDR3 DNA: TGTGCCAGCAGCCAAGGACATTTGCTCCAGTACTTC; V gene: TRBV3-1/TRBV3-2; D gene: -; clone size: -; J gene: TRBJ2-5
CDR3 protein: CASSHRDRGRTNEKLFF; CDR3 DNA: TGCGCCAGCAGTCACCGGGACAGGGGGCGGACTAATGAAAAACTGTTTTTT; V gene: TRBV10-1; D gene: TRBD1; clone size: -; J gene: TRBJ1-4
CDR3 protein: CASSLSGTAYEQYF; CDR3 DNA: TGTGCCAGCAGTTTATCGGGGACAGCCTACGAGCAGTACTTC; V gene: TRBV27; D gene: TRBD1; clone size: -; J gene: TRBJ2-7
CDR3 protein: CASSPPDGYTEAFF; CDR3 DNA: TGTGCCAGCAGCCCCCCGGACGGATACACTGAAGCTTTCTTT; V gene: TRBV11-2; D gene: -; clone size: -; J gene: TRBJ1-1
CDR3 protein: CASSGTGLAYPNYGYTF; CDR3 DNA: TGTGCCAGTAGTGGGACAGGGTTGGCCTACCCTAACTATGGCTACACCTTC; V gene: TRBV19; D gene: TRBD1; clone size: once; J gene: TRBJ1-2
CDR3 protein: CASSLGRNTGELFF; CDR3 DNA: TGCGCCAGCAGCTTGGGCAGGAACACCGGGGAGCTGTTTTTT; V gene: TRBV5-1; D gene: -; clone size: -; J gene: TRBJ2-2
CDR3 protein: CSVARARHTDTQYF; CDR3 DNA: TGCAGCGTTGCGCGCGCGAGGCATACAGATACGCAGTATTTT; V gene: TRBV29-1; D gene: -; clone size: -; J gene: TRBJ2-3
CDR3 protein: CASSQVDLGFSYNEQFF; CDR3 DNA: TGCGCCAGCAGCCAAGTTGACCTAGGATTCTCCTACAATGAGCAGTTCTTC; V gene: TRBV4-1; D gene: -; clone size: few; J gene: TRBJ2-1
CDR3 protein: CASSGQGQQSFSYEQYF; CDR3 DNA: TGTGCCAGCAGTGGCCAGGGACAGCAATCCTTCTCCTACGAGCAGTACTTC; V gene: TRBV27; D gene: TRBD1; clone size: -; J gene: TRBJ2-7
CDR3 protein: CASSFTSGRDESYNEQFF; CDR3 DNA: TGTGCCAGCAGTTTTACTAGCGGGAGGGACGAGTCCTACAATGAGCAGTTCTTC; V gene: TRBV28; D gene: TRBD2; clone size: -; J gene: TRBJ2-1
CDR3 protein: CASSRDRGRLNTEAFF; CDR3 DNA: TGCGCCAGCAGCCGGGACAGGGGACGACTGAACACTGAAGCTTTCTTT; V gene: TRBV5-1; D gene: TRBD1; clone size: once; J gene: TRBJ1-1
CDR3 protein: CASSQPRLAGGRNEQFF; CDR3 DNA: TGCGCCAGCAGCCAACCTCGACTAGCGGGGGGGCGAAATGAGCAGTTCTTC; V gene: TRBV4-1; D gene: TRBD2; clone size: -; J gene: TRBJ2-1
CDR3 protein: CAWGQVDTEAFF; CDR3 DNA: TGTGCCTGGGGACAGGTGGACACTGAAGCTTTCTTT; V gene: TRBV30; D gene: TRBD1; clone size: -; J gene: TRBJ1-1
CDR3 protein: CASSIWAGFSQPQHF; CDR3 DNA: TGTGCCAGTAGTATCTGGGCCGGGTTCAGTCAGCCCCAGCATTTT; V gene: TRBV19; D gene: -; clone size: -; J gene: TRBJ1-5
CDR3 protein: CAISGPLEGGNQETQYF; CDR3 DNA: TGTGCCATCAGTGGCCCCCTAGAGGGGGGGAACCAAGAGACCCAGTACTTC; V gene: TRBV10-3; D gene: -; clone size: once; J gene: TRBJ2-5
CDR3 protein: CASSLFSNQPQHF; CDR3 DNA: TGTGCCAGCAGTTTATTCTCCAATCAGCCCCAGCATTTT; V gene: TRBV27; D gene: -; clone size: -; J gene: TRBJ1-5
CDR3 protein: CASKEGRSTDTQYF; CDR3 DNA: TGTGCCAGCAAAGAGGGGAGAAGCACAGATACGCAGTATTTT; V gene: TRBV6-6; D gene: -; clone size: -; J gene: TRBJ2-3
CDR3 protein: CASSATGTTSGETQYF; CDR3 DNA: TGTGCCAGCAGTGCCACCGGGACTACCTCGGGGGAGACCCAGTACTTC; V gene: TRBV6-1; D gene: TRBD2; clone size: -; J gene: TRBJ2-5
CDR3 protein: CASSLTGSEPQHF; CDR3 DNA: TGTGCCAGCAGCTTAACAGGGTCGGAGCCCCAGCATTTT; V gene: TRBV5-8; D gene: -; clone size: -; J gene: TRBJ1-5
CDR3 protein: CASSEEGSAAGANVLTF; CDR3 DNA: TGTGCCAGCAGTGAAGAAGGATCGGCTGCTGGGGCCAACGTCCTGACTTTC; V gene: TRBV25-1; D gene: -; clone size: -; J gene: TRBJ2-6
CDR3 protein: CASSVRDSNTEAFF; CDR3 DNA: TGTGCCAGCAGCGTCCGGGACAGTAACACTGAAGCTTTCTTT; V gene: TRBV9; D gene: TRBD1; clone size: -; J gene: TRBJ1-1
CDR3 protein: CASSQFAGGEQYF; CDR3 DNA: TGTGCCAGCAGCCAGTTTGCGGGAGGCGAGCAGTACTTC; V gene: TRBV4-2; D gene: TRBD2; clone size: few; J gene: TRBJ2-7
CDR3 protein: CASNPGGRNYGYTF; CDR3 DNA: TGTGCCAGCAATCCAGGGGGCCGTAACTATGGCTACACCTTC; V gene: TRBV28; D gene: TRBD1; clone size: once; J gene: TRBJ1-2
CDR3 protein: CASSESRAQYF; CDR3 DNA: TGTGCCAGCAGCGAGTCCAGGGCCCAGTACTTC; V gene: TRBV12-3/TRBV12-4; D gene: -; clone size: -; J gene: TRBJ2-5
CDR3 protein: CASSLAQGAYNEQFF; CDR3 DNA: TGTGCCAGCAGCTTAGCACAGGGGGCATACAATGAGCAGTTCTTC; V gene: TRBV7-8; D gene: TRBD1; clone size: few; J gene: TRBJ2-1
CDR3 protein: CASSSGQGVRGYTF; CDR3 DNA: TGTGCCAGCAGTTCCGGACAGGGGGTGCGGGGCTACACCTTC; V gene: TRBV6-5; D gene: TRBD1; clone size: -; J gene: TRBJ1-2
CDR3 protein: CASSPLGGTVQETQYF; CDR3 DNA: TGTGCCAGCAGTCCATTGGGGGGGACAGTTCAAGAGACCCAGTACTTC; V gene: TRBV11-2; D gene: -; clone size: -; J gene: TRBJ2-5
CDR3 protein: CASSLADRGQGGYTF; CDR3 DNA: TGCGCCAGCAGCTTGGCCGACAGGGGACAAGGTGGCTACACCTTC; V gene: TRBV5-1; D gene: TRBD1; clone size: -; J gene: TRBJ1-2
CDR3 protein: CASSRSQDRYTEAFF; CDR3 DNA: TGTGCCAGCTCGCGGTCACAGGACAGGTACACTGAAGCTTTCTTT; V gene: TRBV18; D gene: TRBD1; clone size: -; J gene: TRBJ1-1
CDR3 protein: CASSPNGMAYGYTF; CDR3 DNA: TGTGCCAGCAGCCCAAACGGTATGGCCTATGGCTACACCTTC; V gene: TRBV6-2/TRBV6-3; D gene: -; clone size: -; J gene: TRBJ1-2
CDR3 protein: CATSVSSGRAGNEQFF; CDR3 DNA: TGTGCCACCAGTGTCTCAAGCGGGAGGGCCGGCAATGAGCAGTTCTTC; V gene: TRBV24-1; D gene: TRBD2; clone size: -; J gene: TRBJ2-1
CDR3 protein: CASSSITGTGDRNTIYF; CDR3 DNA: TGTGCCAGCAGTTCTATCACCGGGACAGGGGATCGAAACACCATATATTTT; V gene: TRBV28; D gene: TRBD1; clone size: -; J gene: TRBJ1-3
CDR3 protein: CASSGRRASQHF; CDR3 DNA: TGTGCCAGCAGCGGTAGGAGGGCGTCCCAGCATTTT; V gene: TRBV2; D gene: -; clone size: -; J gene: TRBJ1-5
CDR3 protein: CASSQDGGHPTYGYTF; CDR3 DNA: TGTGCCAGCAGCCAAGATGGGGGGCATCCAACCTATGGCTACACCTTC; V gene: TRBV4-2; D gene: -; clone size: -; J gene: TRBJ1-2
CDR3 protein: CASSGDSYEQYF; CDR3 DNA: TGTGCCAGCAGTGGGGATTCCTACGAGCAGTACTTC; V gene: TRBV6-6; D gene: -; clone size: -; J gene: TRBJ2-7
CDR3 protein: CASSRGTSDEQYF; CDR3 DNA: TGTGCCAGCAGTCGAGGAACGAGCGACGAGCAGTACTTC; V gene: TRBV6-2/TRBV6-3; D gene: -; clone size: -; J gene: TRBJ2-7
CDR3 protein: CASSSQRGRSYNEQFF; CDR3 DNA: TGTGCCAGCAGCTCCCAGCGGGGTCGCTCCTACAATGAGCAGTTCTTC; V gene: TRBV7-2; D gene: TRBD2; clone size: -; J gene: TRBJ2-1
CDR3 protein: CASRNTGTGRNEQFF; CDR3 DNA: TGTGCCAGCAGGAACACCGGGACAGGGAGAAATGAGCAGTTCTTC; V gene: TRBV6-5; D gene: TRBD1; clone size: -; J gene: TRBJ2-1
CDR3 protein: CAWRGQGISQPQHF; CDR3 DNA: TGTGCCTGGCGTGGACAGGGGATCAGTCAGCCCCAGCATTTT; V gene: TRBV30; D gene: TRBD1; clone size: -; J gene: TRBJ1-5
CDR3 protein: CASSLYYGAHTEAFF; CDR3 DNA: TGTGCCAGCAGTTTATATTACGGGGCACACACTGAAGCTTTCTTT; V gene: TRBV28; D gene: -; clone size: -; J gene: TRBJ1-1
CDR3 protein: CASGLGTGANEQYF; CDR3 DNA: TGTGCCAGCGGACTTGGGACAGGGGCCAACGAGCAGTACTTC; V gene: TRBV5-4; D gene: TRBD1; clone size: -; J gene: TRBJ2-7